A single sample is the source of the 13 T cell receptor beta chains below, sequenced in a study of CD8 T cells in Susac syndrome. Reverse transcription used about 0.5 to 1 ug RNA and random hexamers. In TCRdb, the immunoSEQ multiplex PCR reads were re-called with MiXCR into one record per CDR3 protein. The sample carries 70,000 or so distinct CDR3 sequences, 85% to 95% recorded once. Sequencing was performed on CD8+ T cells from PBMCs. All receptors derive from a human donor in good health.

V usage is TRBV30 and J usage is TRBJ1-1; unclear D gene. Germline values: CDR1 GTSNPN, CDR2 SVGIG (reference sequence). V dropped 4 bases and J dropped 7 bases, with 10 bases sitting between them. The length of the CDR3 is 11 residues. For the CDR3, the DNA is TGTGCCTGGACGGAGGAGGGTGAAGCTTTCTTT. Amino acid sequence: CAWTEEGEAFF.

The chain combines TRBV12-3 or TRBV12-4 with TRBJ2-2; D is unresolved. This CDR3 has 13 amino acids. Trimming removed 5 bases at V and 4 bases at J, with 8 bases between. CDR3 bases: TGTGCCAGCAGTCCCCTTGGCACCGGGGAGCTGTTTTTT. Translating gives CASSPLGTGELFF.

The CDR3 protein is CSVEKLAGGRNEQFF. Here the CDR3 DNA reads TGCAGCGTTGAAAAGTTGGCGGGGGGGCGCAATGAGCAGTTCTTC. V usage is TRBV29-1 and J usage is TRBJ2-1, with 9 bases that match TRBD2. The CDR3 contains 15 residues. Germline CDR1 SQVTM, CDR2 ANQGSEA. Germline trimming cut 2 bases from V and 6 bases from J; bases unmatched to any gene: 8.

The rearrangement uses TRBV7-8 and TRBJ2-5, with a weak D call TRBD1 (5 bases). This CDR3 has 13 residues. V was pared by 4 bases and J by 5 bases, with 11 bases between. In germline, CDR1 is SGHVS, CDR2 FQNEAQ. The CDR3 coding sequence is TGTGCCAGCAGCTCAGGGTTCCTGGAGACCCAGTACTTC. Its translation: CASSSGFLETQYF.

The rearrangement uses TRBV19 and TRBJ2-5; 10 nucleotides line up with TRBD2. V dropped 1 base and J dropped 5; count of bases not matched to a gene: 7. Germline-derived CDR1 and CDR2 are LNHDA and SQIVND (reference sequence). The CDR3 is 16 residues long. For the CDR3, the DNA is TGTGCCAGTAGTATAGCCGGGACTAGCGACTTGGAGACCCAGTACTTC. Translated: CASSIAGTSDLETQYF.

This chain links TRBV28 with TRBJ2-5; TRBD2 matches 10 bases. Germline V CDR1 and CDR2: MDHEN, SYDVKM. V was clipped by 5 bases and J by 1 base; unmatched bases: 13. This CDR3 has 18 residues. CDR3 DNA sequence: TGTGCCAGCAGTCCCCCCCCCAGCGGGGGGGCACTCCAAGAGACCCAGTACTTC. It is translated as CASSPPPSGGALQETQYF.

This rearrangement joins TRBV5-1 to TRBJ1-1; no clear D. V was clipped by 0 bases and J by 2 bases, with 8 bases between them. The CDR3 is 14 residues long. The germline V gene encodes CDR1 SGHRS and CDR2 YFSETQ. The CDR3 DNA sequence: TGCGCCAGCAGCTTGGAACATTTTAACACTGAAGCTTTCTTT. Translated: CASSLEHFNTEAFF.

The chain is built from TRBV3-1 and TRBJ2-7, with D uncertain. V lost 4 bases, J lost 4 bases, and 17 bases lay in between. The V gene's germline CDR1 is LGHDT and CDR2 YNNKEL (reference sequence). The CDR3 is 15 residues long. In DNA, the CDR3 is TGTGCCAGCAGCCCACATCGAACAAGGGTGTACGAGCAGTACTTC. Encoded protein: CASSPHRTRVYEQYF.

This rearrangement joins TRBV7-9 to TRBJ1-5; a weak D match, TRBD1 (5 bases). The CDR3 runs to 14 residues. V lost 5 bases and J lost 4, with 12 bases in between. In germline, CDR1 is SEHNR, CDR2 FQNEAQ (reference sequence). Written as DNA, the CDR3 is TGTGCCAGCAGCCCTCTTGACAGAAATCAGCCCCAGCATTTT. This translates into CASSPLDRNQPQHF.

The chain joins TRBV4-3 to TRBJ2-1, with TRBD1 identical over 7 bases. The CDR3 runs 18 residues. Germline assignment: CDR1 LGHNA and CDR2 YSLEER. V shed 0 bases, J shed 6 bases, and the junction held 14 bases outside the gene matches. In DNA, the CDR3 is TGCGCCAGCAGCCAAGATCGAGACGAGACAGGGCCTTCCAATGAGCAGTTCTTC. Protein: CASSQDRDETGPSNEQFF.

The chain has TRBV28 and TRBJ2-1; 7 bases align to TRBD1. Germline loops: CDR1 MDHEN, CDR2 SYDVKM. This CDR3 contains 15 residues. After removal of 8 bases from V and 3 bases from J, the junction contained 10 bases not matched to a gene. The CDR3 spells CASRDPGTDYNEQFF. The CDR3, as DNA: TGTGCCAGCCGGGACCCCGGGACAGACTACAATGAGCAGTTCTTC.

The CDR3 is CASSPGQVLADTQYF. The CDR3 DNA sequence: TGTGCCAGCTCACCGGGACAGGTACTTGCAGATACGCAGTATTTT. V and J are TRBV18 and TRBJ2-3, with 8 nucleotides matching TRBD1. Germline loops: CDR1 KGHSH, CDR2 LQKENI. The CDR3 is made up of 15 amino acids. The V and J ends lost 3 bases and 4 bases, in that order; junction bases with no gene match: 6.

A single count supports this clonotype. The chain couples TRBV7-9 to TRBJ2-5; TRBD2 might be the D (5 bases). The germline CDR1 and CDR2 sequences are SEHNR and FQNEAQ (reference sequence). CDR3 size: 15 residues. V shed 5 bases and J shed 0 bases, with 13 bases lying between them. The CDR3 DNA is TGTGCCAGCAGCCCCCGGGGTCTGTACCAAGAGACCCAGTACTTC. This sequence encodes CASSPRGLYQETQYF.